This T cell receptor (beta chain) was sequenced for a study of T cell changes during pregnancy in multiple sclerosis. This CDR3 contains 17 residues. Deletions cut 4 bases from V and 3 bases from J, with 20 bases between. CDR1 is SGHTS and CDR2 is YDEGEE in the germline V gene. This table comes from immunoSEQ multiplex PCR, and its TCRdb copy is limited to in-frame clones, with some not included. The sample lists tens of thousands of clones; roughly 89% were seen once. The chain is built from TRBV5-8 and TRBJ2-1, with D perhaps matching TRBD2 (6 bases). The specimen was peripheral blood, collected after pregnancy. This sequence originates from a female donor in good health, enrolled as a control in a pregnancy study. The CDR3 DNA reads TGTGCCAGCAGCCGTACAACTTTAGCGGCTAGCTACAATGAGCAGTTCTTC. It yields the protein CASSRTTLAASYNEQFF.